The 25 T cell receptor beta chains below come from one sample, sequenced in a study of shared clonotypes between healthy human individuals. TCRdb's copy holds only in-frame clones and misses some; the assay was immunoSEQ multiplex PCR. The table shows 2 million to 2.5 million clones, with 85% to 95% occurring only once. Sequenced input: naive CD4+ T cells from PBMCs. As for subset: CD45RA+ positively selected. These receptors came from a man between 18 and 35 years old in good health. Some clones in this sample may be carry-over from other donors' samples.

The J gene is TRBJ2-2, the V gene TRBV9, with TRBD2 identical over 9 bases. CDR3 length: 16 residues. From germline, CDR1 is SGDLS and CDR2 YYNGEE. The J segment lost 6 bases and the V segment lost 4 bases, leaving 10 bases of the junction unmatched. CDR3 sequence reads: CASSPSGRPRPGELFF. The CDR3 DNA reads as TGTGCCAGCAGCCCCAGCGGGAGGCCACGCCCCGGGGAGCTGTTTTTT.

The V call is TRBV6-5, the J call TRBJ2-2; perhaps D is TRBD1 or TRBD2 (5 bases each). The germline V and J ends were trimmed by 6 bases and 6 bases, with 8 bases remaining between them. The CDR3 loop spans 12 amino acids. Germline CDR1 is MNHEY and CDR2 is SVGAGI. CDR3 coding DNA: TGTGCCAGCAGACGAGGGGCCGGGGAGCTGTTTTTT. Its translation: CASRRGAGELFF.

The chain combines TRBV7-2 with TRBJ1-1; D perhaps matches TRBD1 (6 bases). The germline V gene encodes CDR1 SGHTA and CDR2 FQGNSA. The CDR3 has 16 residues. V shed 5 bases and J shed 4 bases, with 20 bases lying between them. The CDR3 nucleotides read TGTGCCAGCAGCAGCCACAGGGCTGGGGTGAGCACTGAAGCTTTCTTT. This codes for CASSSHRAGVSTEAFF.

The chain uses TRBV6-6 and TRBJ1-4; D gene ambiguous. V was shortened by 6 bases and J by 2 bases, with 13 bases between the two germline ends. The CDR3 is 15 amino acids. Germline-derived CDR1 and CDR2 are MNHNY and SVGAGI (reference sequence). In DNA form, the CDR3 reads TGTGCCAGCAGCCTTAGCCGAATCACTAATGAAAAACTGTTTTTT. Protein: CASSLSRITNEKLFF.

V usage is TRBV29-1 and J usage is TRBJ2-7; D is ambiguous. This CDR3 region has 15 residues. Trimming took 2 bases from V and 1 from J, leaving 15 bases between them. In germline, CDR1 is SQVTM, CDR2 ANQGSEA. The CDR3 DNA follows: TGCAGCGTTGAAAGTGGGCACTTTTCATCCTACGAGCAGTACTTC. Amino acid sequence: CSVESGHFSSYEQYF.

The chain uses TRBV28 and TRBJ1-5; no clear D gene. CDR3 length equals 16 residues. From germline, CDR1 is MDHEN and CDR2 SYDVKM. Between the trimmed V and J ends, which lost 3 bases and 3 bases, there was a span of 15 bases. The chain's CDR3 is CASSFNLGFLNQPQHF. For the CDR3, the DNA is TGTGCCAGCAGTTTTAATCTTGGGTTCCTCAATCAGCCCCAGCATTTT. The full variable domain, rest sourced from reference TRBV28 and TRBJ1-5, is DVKVTQSSRYLVKRTGEKVFLECVQDMDHENMFWYRQDPGLGLRLIYFSYDVKMKEKGDIPEGYSVSREKKERFSLILESASTNQTSMYLCASSFNLGFLNQPQHFGDGTRLSIL.

This chain joins TRBV28 and TRBJ1-3; D may be TRBD1 (5 bases). CDR1 is MDHEN, CDR2 SYDVKM, per germline. V lost 4 bases and J lost 0, with 16 bases in between. This CDR3 is 17 amino acids long. The CDR3, as DNA: TGTGCCAGCAGTTCATTCCCTGGGGCCAGCTCTGGAAACACCATATATTTT. Protein: CASSSFPGASSGNTIYF. The full variable domain, with the rest looked up from reference TRBV28 and TRBJ1-3, is DVKVTQSSRYLVKRTGEKVFLECVQDMDHENMFWYRQDPGLGLRLIYFSYDVKMKEKGDIPEGYSVSREKKERFSLILESASTNQTSMYLCASSSFPGASSGNTIYFGEGSWLTVV.

The V gene is TRBV18, the J gene TRBJ2-2, with D hard to call. CDR3 size: 16 residues. V lost 1 base, J lost 2 bases, and 11 bases lay in between. CDR1 is KGHSH, CDR2 LQKENI, per germline. For the CDR3, the DNA is TGTGCCAGCTCACCACGAGGTGGCAGAAACACCGGGGAGCTGTTTTTT. It yields the protein CASSPRGGRNTGELFF.

The rearrangement joins TRBV4-1 to TRBJ2-7; D is undetermined. V lost 0 bases to trimming and J lost 3 bases, with 12 bases between them. CDR3 length: 15 amino acids. Germline V CDR1 and CDR2: MGHRA, YSYEKL. CDR3 in amino acids: CASSQDSGRLYEQYF. In DNA form, the CDR3 reads TGCGCCAGCAGCCAAGATTCTGGCAGGCTCTACGAGCAGTACTTC.

The V and J genes are TRBV7-3 and TRBJ2-1, with D possibly being TRBD2 (6 bases). Trimming stripped 5 bases from V and 5 bases from J, with 13 bases between. CDR1 SGHTA and CDR2 FQGTGA come from the germline V gene. This CDR3 has 14 residues. This CDR3 reads CASSQTRENNEQFF. CDR3 DNA: TGTGCCAGCAGCCAGACTAGAGAGAACAATGAGCAGTTCTTC.

This chain joins TRBV28 and TRBJ1-1; possible D gene TRBD1, 5 bases. V was pared by 3 bases and J by 0 bases, with 11 bases between. Germline V gene lookup returns CDR1 MDHEN and CDR2 SYDVKM. The CDR3 is made up of 15 amino acids. The CDR3 region has the DNA TGTGCCAGCAGTTTTGGGGCAGCTATGAACACTGAAGCTTTCTTT. Its translation is CASSFGAAMNTEAFF.

The V call is TRBV27, the J call TRBJ2-5; 7 positions match TRBD1. This CDR3 region has 13 residues. Trimming cost V 3 bases and J 3 bases; bases outside gene matches: 1. CDR1 and CDR2 from the germline V gene are MNHEY and SMNVEV (reference sequence). The CDR3, as DNA: TGTGCCAGCAGTTTGACAGGGAAAGAGACCCAGTACTTC. Translating gives CASSLTGKETQYF.

The chain is built from TRBV19 and TRBJ1-3; tentatively, D is TRBD1 (5 bases). Trimming removed 7 bases at V and 2 bases at J, with 9 bases between. Germline V gene sequence: CDR1 LNHDA, CDR2 SQIVND (reference sequence). CDR3 size: 13 residues. This CDR3 reads CASTGAPGNTIYF. For the CDR3, the DNA is TGTGCCAGTACCGGGGCCCCTGGAAACACCATATATTTT.

This rearrangement joins TRBV18 to TRBJ1-1; no definite D call. This CDR3 spans 17 amino acids. V was clipped by 3 bases and J by 0 bases, with 17 bases between them. Germline values: CDR1 KGHSH, CDR2 LQKENI. CDR3: CASSPTVSGVMNTEAFF. CDR3 bases: TGTGCCAGCTCACCGACGGTCTCCGGGGTCATGAACACTGAAGCTTTCTTT.

J is TRBJ2-2 and V is TRBV30; tentatively, D is TRBD2 (7 bases). The length of the CDR3 is 12 residues. The germline gives CDR1 GTSNPN, CDR2 SVGIG (reference sequence). In nucleotides, the CDR3 is TGTCTACCGGGGGGCTGCACCGGGGAGCTGTTTTTT. It translates to CLPGGCTGELFF.

Comment on this clone: The same CDR3 arises from other DNA sequences in this sample as well. CDR3 nucleotides: TGTGCCAGCAGCTTATGGGGGAATCAGCCCCAGCATTTT. Residues: CASSLWGNQPQHF. The V call is TRBV7-9, the J call TRBJ1-5; D possibly corresponds to TRBD1 (5 bases). Trimming shortened V by 2 bases and J by 4 bases, and 6 bases separated the two germline ends. Germline V gene lookup returns CDR1 SEHNR and CDR2 FQNEAQ (reference sequence). The CDR3 is made up of 13 amino acids. The full variable domain, with the rest looked up from reference TRBV7-9 and TRBJ1-5, is DTGVSQNPRHKITKRGQNVTFRCDPISEHNRLYWYRQTLGQGPEFLTYFQNEAQLEKSRLLSDRFSAERPKGSFSTLEIQRTEQGDSAMYLCASSLWGNQPQHFGDGTRLSIL.

The V call is TRBV19, the J call TRBJ1-1; D possibly corresponds to TRBD1 (6 bases). The germline V gene has CDR1 LNHDA and CDR2 SQIVND (reference sequence). The CDR3 consists of 17 residues. V shed 4 bases and J shed 0 bases, with 18 bases lying between them. Here the CDR3 reads CASSRSGVLRMNTEAFF. The CDR3 DNA sequence: TGTGCCAGTAGTAGGTCAGGGGTTTTGAGAATGAACACTGAAGCTTTCTTT.

The gene calls are TRBV6-1 and TRBJ2-3; 12 bases match TRBD2. This CDR3 contains 15 residues. The J segment lost 7 bases and the V segment lost 8 bases, leaving 10 bases of the junction unmatched. Germline loops: CDR1 MNHNS, CDR2 SASEGT. CDR3 bases: TGTGCCAGCCTGCGACTAGCGGGAGCCCCTAATACGCAGTATTTT. Translated: CASLRLAGAPNTQYF.

This clone was seen just once. The chain combines TRBV29-1 with TRBJ2-1; possibly TRBD2 for D (6 bases). Per the germline V gene, CDR1 is SQVTM and CDR2 is ANQGSEA. The CDR3 extends over 14 amino acids. V was trimmed by 7 bases and J by 5 bases, leaving 18 bases between them. The CDR3 loop is CSALVGLFDNEQFF. CDR3 DNA: TGCAGCGCCCTGGTGGGACTCTTCGACAATGAGCAGTTCTTC.

The chain joins TRBV28 to TRBJ1-5; 8 nucleotides match TRBD1. The CDR3 totals 17 residues. The trim removed 2 bases at V and 0 bases at J, leaving 6 bases unmatched. Germline CDR1 MDHEN, CDR2 SYDVKM. The CDR3 reads CASSLGPGQGSNQPQHF. DNA for the CDR3: TGTGCCAGCAGTTTAGGACCAGGACAGGGTAGCAATCAGCCCCAGCATTTT.

In nucleotides, the CDR3 is TGTGCCAGCAGTGAATCCAACGGGAGGACTACAAATGAGCAGTTCTTC. This codes for CASSESNGRTTNEQFF. V usage is TRBV25-1 and J usage is TRBJ2-1; TRBD2 aligns across 7 bases. V dropped 1 base and J dropped 7; count of bases not matched to a gene: 10. The germline gives CDR1 MGHDK, CDR2 SYGVNS. The CDR3 is 16 residues long.

The rearrangement links TRBV6-1 to TRBJ2-5; 13 bases are shared with TRBD2. Looked up from germline, CDR1 is MNHNS and CDR2 is SASEGT. The CDR3 is made up of 14 amino acids. V lost 8 bases, J lost 6 bases, and 6 bases stayed unmatched. Here the CDR3 reads CASQLAGGLKTQYF. DNA of the CDR3: TGTGCCAGCCAACTAGCGGGAGGGCTAAAGACCCAGTACTTC.

The chain carries TRBV5-1 and TRBJ2-7, with unresolved D. CDR3 size: 15 residues. V shed 6 bases and J shed 0 bases, with 16 bases lying between them. Per germline, CDR1 SGHRS and CDR2 YFSETQ. The CDR3 is CASTGRIGPSYEQYF. DNA for the CDR3: TGCGCCAGCACCGGACGGATCGGACCCTCCTACGAGCAGTACTTC.

Worth noting for this clone: Other DNA sequences within the sample encode an identical CDR3. The chain combines TRBV7-3 with TRBJ2-7; the D is unclear. Trimming took 5 bases from V and 3 from J, leaving 8 bases between them. The length of the CDR3 is 12 residues. Germline V gives CDR1 SGHTA, CDR2 FQGTGA. The DNA of the CDR3 is TGTGCCAGCAGCCCGGACGGCTACGAGCAGTACTTC. This codes for CASSPDGYEQYF.

This chain connects TRBV19 to TRBJ1-1; TRBD1 aligns across 10 bases. V dropped 4 bases and J dropped 7; count of bases not matched to a gene: 6. The CDR3 spans 14 residues. The germline CDR1 and CDR2 sequences are LNHDA and SQIVND (reference sequence). CDR3 nucleotide sequence: TGTGCCAGTAGTACCCCTCGGGACAGGGGTGAAGCTTTCTTT. It specifies CASSTPRDRGEAFF.